A selection of T cell receptor beta chains follows, all from one sample in a study of cytomegalovirus exposure and HLA in healthy donors. Produced via immunoSEQ multiplex PCR; TCRdb's table is partial and in-frame only. The repertoire holds 55,000 to 75,000 clones, with around 74% as singletons. Material for sequencing was PBMCs. Receptors originate from a woman aged 25-40 years in good health and CMV-seropositive. Each CDR3 is given with its conserved first and last residue. Fields, in order: clone size, J gene, D gene, V gene, CDR3 protein, CDR3 DNA. D genes are given only for firm matches. The size entry is marked missing in some rows and otherwise reads once, few, many or a size class.

clone_size: NA
j_call: TRBJ1-1
d_call: NA
v_call: TRBV18
cdr3_aa: CASSPGAAADEAFF
cdr3_nt: TGTGCCAGCTCACCAGGGGCAGCCGCGGATGAAGCTTTCTTT

clone_size: NA
j_call: TRBJ2-7
d_call: NA
v_call: TRBV6-1
cdr3_aa: CASSERRVYEQYF
cdr3_nt: TGTGCCAGCAGTGAAAGAAGAGTTTACGAGCAGTACTTC

clone_size: NA
j_call: TRBJ2-7
d_call: NA
v_call: TRBV6-1
cdr3_aa: CASSEGLGRAYEQYF
cdr3_nt: TGTGCCAGCAGTGAAGGTTTAGGCAGGGCCTACGAGCAGTACTTC

clone_size: NA
j_call: TRBJ2-6
d_call: NA
v_call: TRBV28
cdr3_aa: CASSSVRSSGANVLTF
cdr3_nt: TGTGCCAGCAGTTCTGTGAGGAGCTCTGGGGCCAACGTCCTGACTTTC

clone_size: NA
j_call: TRBJ2-5
d_call: TRBD1
v_call: TRBV19
cdr3_aa: CASSSTGGGLETQYF
cdr3_nt: TGTGCCAGTAGCTCGACAGGGGGCGGGTTAGAGACCCAGTACTTC

clone_size: NA
j_call: TRBJ2-5
d_call: TRBD1
v_call: TRBV7-9
cdr3_aa: CASSPIQGSETQYF
cdr3_nt: TGTGCCAGCAGCCCCATACAGGGGAGCGAGACCCAGTACTTC

clone_size: NA
j_call: TRBJ2-1
d_call: TRBD2
v_call: TRBV6-5
cdr3_aa: CASSRGLAGGNEQFF
cdr3_nt: TGTGCCAGCAGCCGGGGACTAGCGGGAGGAAATGAGCAGTTCTTC

clone_size: NA
j_call: TRBJ2-7
d_call: NA
v_call: TRBV5-8
cdr3_aa: CASSLGTVRCF
cdr3_nt: TGTGCCAGCAGCTTGGGGACAGTGAGGTGCTTC

clone_size: NA
j_call: TRBJ1-4
d_call: NA
v_call: TRBV5-6
cdr3_aa: CASSVGSLEKLFF
cdr3_nt: TGTGCCAGCAGCGTCGGGTCTCTTGAAAAACTGTTTTTT

clone_size: once
j_call: TRBJ1-2
d_call: NA
v_call: TRBV29-1
cdr3_aa: CSVARDYGYTF
cdr3_nt: TGCAGCGTCGCCCGGGACTATGGCTACACCTTC

clone_size: once
j_call: TRBJ1-6
d_call: NA
v_call: TRBV14
cdr3_aa: CASSQETVNSPLHF
cdr3_nt: TGTGCCAGCAGCCAAGAGACAGTCAATTCACCCCTCCACTTT

clone_size: few
j_call: TRBJ1-1
d_call: NA
v_call: TRBV30
cdr3_aa: CAWDPGAEAFF
cdr3_nt: TGTGCCTGGGATCCAGGGGCTGAAGCTTTCTTT

clone_size: NA
j_call: TRBJ1-1
d_call: NA
v_call: TRBV19
cdr3_aa: CASSWGGTEAFF
cdr3_nt: TGTGCCAGTAGTTGGGGGGGCACTGAAGCTTTCTTT

clone_size: NA
j_call: TRBJ2-2
d_call: TRBD2
v_call: TRBV5-1
cdr3_aa: CASSPFTASGRNTGELFF
cdr3_nt: TGCGCCAGCAGCCCATTTACGGCTAGCGGGAGGAACACCGGGGAGCTGTTTTTT

clone_size: NA
j_call: TRBJ2-3
d_call: NA
v_call: TRBV5-1
cdr3_aa: CASSEGLGTDTQYF
cdr3_nt: TGCGCCAGCAGCGAGGGTTTGGGCACAGATACGCAGTATTTT

clone_size: NA
j_call: TRBJ2-1
d_call: TRBD2
v_call: TRBV11-1
cdr3_aa: CASSPTTSGIYNEQFF
cdr3_nt: TGTGCCAGCAGCCCCACGACTAGCGGGATCTACAATGAGCAGTTCTTC

clone_size: NA
j_call: TRBJ1-1
d_call: NA
v_call: TRBV7-9
cdr3_aa: CASSFSQGNMNTEAFF
cdr3_nt: TGTGCCAGCAGCTTCTCGCAGGGAAACATGAACACTGAAGCTTTCTTT

clone_size: NA
j_call: TRBJ1-2
d_call: TRBD1
v_call: TRBV6-6
cdr3_aa: CASDWTGGFYGYTF
cdr3_nt: TGTGCCAGCGATTGGACAGGGGGCTTCTATGGCTACACCTTC

clone_size: NA
j_call: TRBJ2-7
d_call: TRBD1
v_call: TRBV6-5
cdr3_aa: CASSYGQGVGEQYF
cdr3_nt: TGTGCCAGCAGTTACGGCCAGGGGGTGGGAGAGCAGTACTTC